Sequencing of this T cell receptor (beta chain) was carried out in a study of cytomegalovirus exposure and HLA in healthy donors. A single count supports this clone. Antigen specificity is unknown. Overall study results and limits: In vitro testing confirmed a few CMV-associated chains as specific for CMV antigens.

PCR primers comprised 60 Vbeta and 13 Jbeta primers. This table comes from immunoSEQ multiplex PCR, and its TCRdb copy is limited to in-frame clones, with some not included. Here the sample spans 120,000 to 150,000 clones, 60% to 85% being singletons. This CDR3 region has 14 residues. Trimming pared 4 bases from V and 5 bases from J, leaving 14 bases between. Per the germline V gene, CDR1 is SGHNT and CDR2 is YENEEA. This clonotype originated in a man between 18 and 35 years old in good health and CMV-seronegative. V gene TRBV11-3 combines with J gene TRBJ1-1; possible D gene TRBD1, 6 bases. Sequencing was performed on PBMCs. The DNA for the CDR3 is TGTGCCAGCAGCTCAACAGGGTGGGGAACTGAAGCTTTCTTT. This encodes CASSSTGWGTEAFF.